The 27 T cell receptor beta chains given below trace back to one sample, sequenced in a study of naive and memory T cell subsets. Study observations and caveats: A few larger clonotypes appeared in naive repertoires, especially CD8, possibly memory cells re-expressing CD45RA.

What these receptors recognize is not known. The beta constant-region primer was an equimolar mix of two oligonucleotides covering TRBC1 and TRBC2. Four rounds of PCR amplified the ligated cDNA using nested alpha and beta constant-region primers plus SP2. Each CDR3 protein gets one entry after TCRdb re-called the UMI-ligation and nested PCR reads with MiXCR. The repertoire holds around 140,000 distinct CDR3 sequences, with about a fifth as singletons. The sample taken for sequencing was naive CD8+ T cells from blood. The receptors were gathered from a human donor in good health.

This clonotype was seen more than once but under ten times. The chain links TRBV3-1 to TRBJ2-1; unclear D gene. V lost 4 bases, J lost 8 bases, and 9 bases lay in between. Germline loops: CDR1 LGHDT, CDR2 YNNKEL (reference sequence). This CDR3 spans 12 amino acids. Here the CDR3 DNA reads TGTGCCAGCAGCCTAATGCCGCATGAGCAGTTCTTC. Translation: CASSLMPHEQFF.

This clonotype was observed a handful of times. The rearrangement uses TRBV7-9 and TRBJ2-1; TRBD2 might be the D (6 bases). V was shortened by 5 bases and J by 12 bases, with 14 bases between the two germline ends. Per germline, CDR1 SEHNR and CDR2 FQNEAQ (reference sequence). This CDR3 comprises 12 residues. The CDR3, as DNA: TGTGCCAGCAGCGTACTAGCTGATGGGCAGTTCTTC. Its protein is CASSVLADGQFF.

There are a few counts of this clonotype. The chain recombines TRBV12-2 with TRBJ2-7; the D call of TRBD1 is as the table states it, not checked on the DNA. TRBV12-2 is a known pseudogene. The CDR3 is 17 residues long. CDR3 coding DNA: TGTGCAAGTCGCACCCGGACAGGGGGCATACGTCCCTACGAGCAGTACTTC. This encodes CASRTRTGGIRPYEQYF.

The chain uses TRBV29-1 and TRBJ2-7; TRBD2 agrees at 9 bases. V gave up 0 bases and J gave up 2 bases; unmatched junction bases: 8. From germline, CDR1 is SQVTM and CDR2 ANQGSEA. The CDR3 runs to 16 residues. The CDR3 region has the DNA TGCAGCGTTGAAGACCCATCAGCTAGCGGGACCTACGAGCAGTACTTC. The encoded protein is CSVEDPSASGTYEQYF.

V is TRBV9 and J is TRBJ2-7, with 10 bases lining up with TRBD2. From germline, CDR1 is SGDLS and CDR2 YYNGEE. V gave up 0 bases and J gave up 7 bases; unmatched junction bases: 7. The length of the CDR3 is 15 residues. In DNA, the CDR3 is TGTGCCAGCAGCGTAGATGGGACTAGCGTCAAAGAGCAGTACTTC. Its protein product is CASSVDGTSVKEQYF.

The rearrangement links TRBV7-9 to TRBJ2-2, with TRBD2 identical over 12 bases. V dropped 0 bases and J dropped 3; count of bases not matched to a gene: 8. The germline V gene encodes CDR1 SEHNR and CDR2 FQNEAQ (reference sequence). The CDR3 is 19 amino acids. This CDR3 is CASSLAVLGLAGYTGELFF. The CDR3 DNA is TGTGCCAGCAGCTTAGCCGTGCTAGGACTAGCGGGATACACCGGGGAGCTGTTTTTT.

This chain uses TRBV5-6 with TRBJ2-7; a possible D gene is TRBD2 (5 bases). This CDR3 contains 14 residues. Germline V gene lookup returns CDR1 SGHDT and CDR2 YYEEEE. Trimming pared 0 bases from V and 3 bases from J, leaving 10 bases between. This CDR3 reads CASSLGASIYEQYF. The CDR3 DNA reads TGTGCCAGCAGCTTGGGGGCTAGCATCTACGAGCAGTACTTC.

This clonotype has at least ten counts. The rearrangement joins TRBV28 to TRBJ2-1, with 9 bases fitting TRBD1. This CDR3 is built from 14 residues. CDR1 and CDR2 (germline): MDHEN, SYDVKM. With V trimmed by 4 bases and J by 4 bases, 2 bases remained unmatched. For the CDR3, the DNA is TGTGCCAGCAGTTCGGGACAGGGATACAATGAGCAGTTCTTC. Translating gives CASSSGQGYNEQFF.

The CDR3: CASSEYRQGAHGYTF. DNA of the CDR3: TGTGCCAGCAGTGAATATAGGCAGGGGGCACATGGCTACACCTTC. J is TRBJ1-2 and V is TRBV2, with 8 bases that match TRBD1. The CDR3 spans 15 residues. In germline, CDR1 is SNHLY, CDR2 FYNNEI. With V trimmed by 2 bases and J by 6 bases, 8 bases remained unmatched.

This clonotype showed up just a few times. CDR3 DNA sequence: TGCAGTGCTAGAAGGTCTTCCGGGGGTACTTTCATGAACACTGAAGCTTTCTTT. Residues: CSARRSSGGTFMNTEAFF. The chain is built from TRBV20-1 and TRBJ1-1; tentative D call: TRBD1 (5 bases). The CDR3 runs to 18 residues. Germline CDR1 is DFQATT and CDR2 is SNEGSKA (reference sequence). V was pared by 2 bases and J by 0 bases, with 22 bases between.

The chain links TRBV9 to TRBJ2-3; D perhaps matches TRBD2 (6 bases). Trimming took off 4 bases at V and 0 bases at J, with 15 bases between the two ends. Germline CDR1 and CDR2: SGDLS and YYNGEE. This CDR3 is built from 16 residues. Here the CDR3 reads CASSIDRDWSTDTQYF. DNA for the CDR3: TGTGCCAGCAGCATTGACCGGGACTGGAGCACAGATACGCAGTATTTT.

This clonotype was observed a handful of times. The chain links TRBV12-3 or TRBV12-4 to TRBJ2-2; 7 bases are shared with TRBD2. The CDR3 runs to 14 residues. With V trimmed by 3 bases and J by 2 bases, 0 bases remained unmatched. The CDR3 reads CASSLGLNTGELFF. The DNA for the CDR3 is TGTGCCAGCAGTTTGGGACTAAACACCGGGGAGCTGTTTTTT.

This clonotype was seen a few times. The chain uses TRBV12-5 and TRBJ2-7, with TRBD2 matching over 7 bases. The CDR3 covers 18 residues. V was clipped by 1 base and J by 2 bases; unmatched bases: 14. Per the germline V gene, CDR1 is LGHNT and CDR2 is FRNRAP. The CDR3 sequence is CASGLDRSGDGGPYEQYF. The CDR3 nucleotides read TGTGCTAGTGGTTTGGACCGAAGCGGGGACGGTGGACCCTACGAGCAGTACTTC.

J is TRBJ2-3 and V is TRBV25-1; D is uncertain. The CDR3 has 12 amino acids. Germline V gene data show CDR1 as MGHDK and CDR2 as SYGVNS. The germline V and J ends were trimmed by 2 bases and 5 bases, with 5 bases remaining between them. The CDR3 loop is CASSEIEDTQYF. CDR3 nucleotides: TGTGCCAGCAGTGAAATAGAAGATACGCAGTATTTT.

There are a few counts of this clonotype. This rearrangement joins TRBV9 to TRBJ1-4; 8 bases agree with TRBD1. CDR1 is SGDLS and CDR2 is YYNGEE in the germline V gene. Trimming removed 3 bases from V and 6 bases from J; junction bases left unmatched: 13. This CDR3 region has 17 residues. The CDR3: CASSGVGQEGDDEKLFF. The CDR3 DNA reads as TGTGCCAGCAGCGGGGTGGGACAGGAAGGAGATGATGAAAAACTGTTTTTT.

This clonotype appeared many times. V is TRBV27 and J is TRBJ1-5; D not resolved. The germline V gene has CDR1 MNHEY and CDR2 SMNVEV (reference sequence). CDR3 length: 13 residues. Trimming took 6 bases from V and 4 from J, leaving 10 bases between them. CDR3 bases: TGTGCCAGCAGCTTGGGTCCAAATCAGCCCCAGCATTTT. This sequence encodes CASSLGPNQPQHF.

This clonotype has a handful of counts. This rearrangement joins TRBV3-1 to TRBJ2-7; 9 bases line up with TRBD1. The CDR3 totals 15 residues. Per the germline V gene, CDR1 is LGHDT and CDR2 is YNNKEL (reference sequence). With V trimmed by 1 base and J by 7 bases, 8 bases remained unmatched. Here the CDR3 reads CASSQGSGQGYEQYF. The CDR3 DNA reads TGTGCCAGCAGCCAAGGATCCGGACAGGGGTATGAGCAGTACTTC.

The chain links TRBV13 to TRBJ2-3; TRBD1 might be the D (6 bases). The CDR3 is 17 residues long. Per the germline V gene, CDR1 is PRHDT and CDR2 is FYEKMQ (reference sequence). The germline V and J ends were trimmed by 5 bases and 0 bases, with 18 bases remaining between them. This CDR3 reads CASSADRYSTSTDTQYF. The CDR3 DNA reads as TGTGCCAGCAGCGCTGACAGGTACTCCACTAGCACAGATACGCAGTATTTT.

This clonotype occurred a few times. This chain uses TRBV7-8 with TRBJ2-1; a possible D gene is TRBD2 (6 bases). From germline, CDR1 is SGHVS and CDR2 FQNEAQ. The CDR3 consists of 15 residues. Trimming removed 2 bases from V and 9 bases from J, with 17 bases in between. The CDR3: CASSLIVGRTGEQFF. DNA for the CDR3: TGTGCCAGCAGCTTAATCGTCGGGAGAACGGGTGAGCAGTTCTTC.

This clonotype was counted only a few times. The chain couples TRBV6-4 to TRBJ2-6; D perhaps matches TRBD1 (6 bases). Trimming took off 11 bases at V and 2 bases at J, with 16 bases between the two ends. Germline assignment: CDR1 MRHNA and CDR2 SNTAGT. The CDR3 loop spans 15 amino acids. The CDR3 DNA sequence: TGTGCCTGCCGGGACACTCAGACTGGGGCCAACGTCCTGACTTTC. Protein product: CACRDTQTGANVLTF.

The CDR3 region has the DNA TGCGCCAGCAGACCTGACAGGTCAGGCACAGATACGCAGTATTTT. Encoded protein: CASRPDRSGTDTQYF. The V call is TRBV5-1, the J call TRBJ2-3; D may be TRBD1 (6 bases). V was pared by 5 bases and J by 1 base, with 14 bases between. The CDR3 contains 15 residues. Per the germline V gene, CDR1 is SGHRS and CDR2 is YFSETQ.

The V call is TRBV6-2 or TRBV6-3, the J call TRBJ1-1; D remains unclear. Germline V gene sequence: CDR1 MNHEY, CDR2 SVGEGT. CDR3 size: 20 residues. With 3 bases removed from V and 3 bases from J, the gap between germline ends came to 29 bases. CDR3 region: CASSYFSLAAERWWDTEAFF. Here the CDR3 DNA reads TGTGCCAGCAGTTATTTCTCTCTGGCGGCAGAGAGATGGTGGGACACTGAAGCTTTCTTT.

This clonotype appeared a few times. The genes are TRBV3-1 and TRBJ1-1; no definite D call. Germline CDR1 and CDR2: LGHDT and YNNKEL (reference sequence). Trimming cost V 2 bases and J 0 bases, with 10 bases left between them. The CDR3 covers 15 residues. CDR3 loop: CASSQRVDLNTEAFF. CDR3 DNA sequence: TGTGCCAGCAGCCAACGGGTAGACTTGAACACTGAAGCTTTCTTT.

Only a few counts were recorded for this clonotype. The chain combines TRBV29-1 with TRBJ2-1; TRBD2 agrees at 9 bases. V lost 3 bases, J lost 1 base, and 4 bases stayed unmatched. CDR3 length equals 15 residues. Per the germline V gene, CDR1 is SQVTM and CDR2 is ANQGSEA. DNA for the CDR3: TGCAGCGTTGACTCCAGCGGGAGGTCCTACAATGAGCAGTTCTTC. Encoded protein: CSVDSSGRSYNEQFF.

This clonotype was counted between two and nine times. The chain combines TRBV13 with TRBJ1-1, with 7 bases matching TRBD1. J lost 4 bases, V lost 5 bases, and 4 bases had no gene match. CDR3 length equals 13 residues. CDR1 PRHDT and CDR2 FYEKMQ come from the germline V gene (reference sequence). The CDR3 sequence is CASSPRGGTEAFF. CDR3 DNA: TGTGCCAGCAGCCCCAGGGGGGGCACTGAAGCTTTCTTT.

This clonotype was counted only a few times. This sequence joins TRBV12-3 or TRBV12-4 and TRBJ1-1, with D possibly being TRBD1 (5 bases). V was clipped by 11 bases and J by 3 bases, with 19 bases between them. This CDR3 is 14 amino acids long. The CDR3 nucleotides read TGTGCCTCGCGCCCATGGGGCGCGGACACTGAAGCTTTCTTT. Translation gives CASRPWGADTEAFF.

In DNA form, the CDR3 reads TGCGCCAGCAGCCAAGATATGCCAGGGAATTCACCCCTCCACTTT. Its translation is CASSQDMPGNSPLHF. This chain links TRBV4-3 with TRBJ1-6, with a weak D call TRBD1 (5 bases). From germline, CDR1 is LGHNA and CDR2 YSLEER. V shed 0 bases and J shed 7 bases, with 10 bases lying between them. This CDR3 comprises 15 residues.